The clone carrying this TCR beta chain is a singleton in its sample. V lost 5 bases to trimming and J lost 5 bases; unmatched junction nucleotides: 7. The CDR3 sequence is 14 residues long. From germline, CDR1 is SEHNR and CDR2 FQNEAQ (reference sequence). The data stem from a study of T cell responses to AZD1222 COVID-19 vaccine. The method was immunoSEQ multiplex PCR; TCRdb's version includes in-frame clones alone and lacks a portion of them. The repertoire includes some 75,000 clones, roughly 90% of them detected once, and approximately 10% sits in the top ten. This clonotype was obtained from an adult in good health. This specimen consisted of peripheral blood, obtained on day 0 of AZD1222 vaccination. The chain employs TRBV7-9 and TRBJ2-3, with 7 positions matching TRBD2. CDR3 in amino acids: CASSLGLEVDTQYF. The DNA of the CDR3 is TGTGCCAGCAGCCTCGGACTAGAGGTAGATACGCAGTATTTT. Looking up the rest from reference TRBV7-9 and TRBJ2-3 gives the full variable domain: DTGVSQNPRHKITKRGQNVTFRCDPISEHNRLYWYRQTLGQGPEFLTYFQNEAQLEKSRLLSDRFSAERPKGSFSTLEIQRTEQGDSAMYLCASSLGLEVDTQYFGPGTRLTVL.